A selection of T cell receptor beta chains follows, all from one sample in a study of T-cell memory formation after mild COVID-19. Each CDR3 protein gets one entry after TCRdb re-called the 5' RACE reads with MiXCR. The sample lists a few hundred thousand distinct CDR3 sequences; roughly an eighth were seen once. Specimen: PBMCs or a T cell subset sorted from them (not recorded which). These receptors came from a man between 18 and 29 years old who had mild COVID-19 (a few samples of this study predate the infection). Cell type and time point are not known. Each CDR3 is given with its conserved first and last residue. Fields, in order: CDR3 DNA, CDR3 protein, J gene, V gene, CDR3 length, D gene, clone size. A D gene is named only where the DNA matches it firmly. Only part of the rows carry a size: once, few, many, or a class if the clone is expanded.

DNA: TGTGCCAGCAGCAACCGGGACCCTAGGGGAACAGATACGCAGTATTTT
CDR3: CASSNRDPRGTDTQYF
J: TRBJ2-3
V: TRBV12-3/TRBV12-4
length: 16
D: .
size: .

DNA: TGTGCCAGCAGTGGCAATCGGGCCACCGCCACAGATACGCAGTATTTT
CDR3: CASSGNRATATDTQYF
J: TRBJ2-3
V: TRBV25-1
length: 16
D: .
size: .

DNA: TGTGCCAGCAGAGGCAGTAACGGGGAGCTGTTTTTT
CDR3: CASRGSNGELFF
J: TRBJ2-2
V: TRBV5-5
length: 12
D: .
size: .

DNA: TGCAGTGCTAGTTCATACCAAAAAGAAAACTACGAGCAGTACTTC
CDR3: CSASSYQKENYEQYF
J: TRBJ2-7
V: TRBV20-1
length: 15
D: .
size: .

DNA: TGTGCCAGCAGCTGGACTAGGGGCACAGATACGCAGTATTTT
CDR3: CASSWTRGTDTQYF
J: TRBJ2-3
V: TRBV7-2
length: 14
D: TRBD2
size: many

DNA: TGTGCCAGCAGTTCCCGAGGGGACGGCTACACCTTC
CDR3: CASSSRGDGYTF
J: TRBJ1-2
V: TRBV6-6
length: 12
D: .
size: few

DNA: TGCGCCAGCAGCTTGGCCTCTAACTCCGCTAACTATGGCTACACCTTC
CDR3: CASSLASNSANYGYTF
J: TRBJ1-2
V: TRBV5-1
length: 16
D: .
size: few

DNA: TGTGCCACCAACCCGGGACAGGGCAACTATGGCTACACCTTC
CDR3: CATNPGQGNYGYTF
J: TRBJ1-2
V: TRBV24-1
length: 14
D: TRBD1
size: few

DNA: TGTGCCAGCAGCGCCGGGGGGGAGGAAGCTTTCTTT
CDR3: CASSAGGEEAFF
J: TRBJ1-1
V: TRBV5-4
length: 12
D: .
size: .

DNA: TGTGCCAGCAGTATTAACAGAGCTAACTATGGCTACACCTTC
CDR3: CASSINRANYGYTF
J: TRBJ1-2
V: TRBV6-5
length: 14
D: .
size: few

DNA: TGTGCCAGCAGTCTGGGGGGGCCCAACAGCAATGAGCAGTTCTTC
CDR3: CASSLGGPNSNEQFF
J: TRBJ2-1
V: TRBV27
length: 15
D: .
size: few

DNA: TGTGCCAGTAGTACACACAGGGGGCTGAATGAGCAGTTCTTC
CDR3: CASSTHRGLNEQFF
J: TRBJ2-1
V: TRBV19
length: 14
D: TRBD1
size: few

DNA: TGTGCCAGCAGCTTAGAATTTCGTTCACCCCTCCACTTT
CDR3: CASSLEFRSPLHF
J: TRBJ1-6
V: TRBV7-2
length: 13
D: .
size: .

DNA: TGTGCCAGCAGTTCTGCCCGGGCCCCCGGAGATTTGAGGAACACTGAAGCTTTCTTT
CDR3: CASSSARAPGDLRNTEAFF
J: TRBJ1-1
V: TRBV6-6
length: 19
D: .
size: .

DNA: TGCGCCAGCAGCCAGGCCGACTACGGGGCCAACGTCCTGACTTTC
CDR3: CASSQADYGANVLTF
J: TRBJ2-6
V: TRBV4-3
length: 15
D: .
size: few

DNA: TGTGCCAGCAGCCCCGGGACTACCACAGATACGCAGTATTTT
CDR3: CASSPGTTTDTQYF
J: TRBJ2-3
V: TRBV7-3
length: 14
D: TRBD2
size: many

DNA: TGTGCCAGCAGCCAAGATGGGATGACAGGGGATACGCAGTATTTT
CDR3: CASSQDGMTGDTQYF
J: TRBJ2-3
V: TRBV4-2
length: 15
D: TRBD1
size: .

DNA: TGTGCCAGCACCGCGGACAGGGGGCATGAAAAACTGTTTTTT
CDR3: CASTADRGHEKLFF
J: TRBJ1-4
V: TRBV7-2
length: 14
D: TRBD1
size: .

DNA: TGTGCCAGCAGCCTCGGACTGTCGAACACCGGGGAGCTGTTTTTT
CDR3: CASSLGLSNTGELFF
J: TRBJ2-2
V: TRBV12-3/TRBV12-4
length: 15
D: .
size: .

DNA: TGTGCCAGCAGCCGAGAAGTGGACAGAATCTATGGCTACACCTTC
CDR3: CASSREVDRIYGYTF
J: TRBJ1-2
V: TRBV12-3/TRBV12-4
length: 15
D: .
size: .

DNA: TGCGCCAGCAGCTTGGCGCTAGCGGTGCATGAGCAGTTCTTC
CDR3: CASSLALAVHEQFF
J: TRBJ2-1
V: TRBV5-1
length: 14
D: TRBD2
size: few

DNA: TGTGCCAGCAGCCCCTACCCCGACCAAGGCCAAGAGACCCAGTACTTC
CDR3: CASSPYPDQGQETQYF
J: TRBJ2-5
V: TRBV12-3/TRBV12-4
length: 16
D: .
size: .

DNA: TGTGCCAGCAGCCCCAGCAGGGTTAACACCGGGGAGCTGTTTTTT
CDR3: CASSPSRVNTGELFF
J: TRBJ2-2
V: TRBV7-8
length: 15
D: .
size: .

DNA: TGTGCCAGCTCACCTCCGGGACAGCAGAACACTGAAGCTTTCTTT
CDR3: CASSPPGQQNTEAFF
J: TRBJ1-1
V: TRBV18
length: 15
D: TRBD1
size: few

DNA: TGCGCCAGCAGCCAAGGCCGGGGGTGGGACATTCAGTACTTC
CDR3: CASSQGRGWDIQYF
J: TRBJ2-4
V: TRBV4-3
length: 14
D: .
size: few

DNA: TGCGCCAGCAGGGCCGGGACACCCTACGAGCAGTACTTC
CDR3: CASRAGTPYEQYF
J: TRBJ2-7
V: TRBV5-1
length: 13
D: .
size: .

DNA: TGCAGTGCCCCTGGGGCTCCGGGGGGTAAAGAGACCCAGTACTTC
CDR3: CSAPGAPGGKETQYF
J: TRBJ2-5
V: TRBV20-1
length: 15
D: TRBD2
size: few

DNA: TGTGCCAGCAGTTCCCCGGGACAGGGCAAAAACATTCAGTACTTC
CDR3: CASSSPGQGKNIQYF
J: TRBJ2-4
V: TRBV6-5
length: 15
D: TRBD1
size: many

DNA: TGTGCCAGCAGTAACGTTCATCGGGGCGCGACTAATGAAAAACTGTTTTTT
CDR3: CASSNVHRGATNEKLFF
J: TRBJ1-4
V: TRBV27
length: 17
D: .
size: .

DNA: TGTGCCAGCAGGATCGGGGGTGGCACTGAAGCTTTCTTT
CDR3: CASRIGGGTEAFF
J: TRBJ1-1
V: TRBV12-3/TRBV12-4
length: 13
D: .
size: few

DNA: TGCGCCAGCAGCCAAGATTCGGCCCGAAGAGAGATATCTAAAGGGGGGCATTCACCCCTCCACTTT
CDR3: CASSQDSARREISKGGHSPLHF
J: TRBJ1-6
V: TRBV4-3
length: 22
D: .
size: few

DNA: TGCGCCAGCAGCAACGGGGCCACTAGTGCCGGGGAGCTGTTTTTT
CDR3: CASSNGATSAGELFF
J: TRBJ2-2
V: TRBV5-1
length: 15
D: .
size: many

DNA: TGTGCCAGCAGCCTCTCGGCGAGCATGAGGACTGAAGCTTTCTTT
CDR3: CASSLSASMRTEAFF
J: TRBJ1-1
V: TRBV7-2
length: 15
D: .
size: many

DNA: TGCGCCAGCAGCCCGAGTCCCGGGACAGGCGCACAAGGACCCCAGCATTTT
CDR3: CASSPSPGTGAQGPQHF
J: TRBJ1-5
V: TRBV4-1
length: 17
D: TRBD1
size: .

DNA: TGTGCCAGCAGCTTAGAGCCGGGGGGCTGGGATACGCAGTATTTT
CDR3: CASSLEPGGWDTQYF
J: TRBJ2-3
V: TRBV11-2
length: 15
D: .
size: few

DNA: TGTGCCAGCAGCTCTGACAGGGGGCTAAACACCATATATTTT
CDR3: CASSSDRGLNTIYF
J: TRBJ1-3
V: TRBV7-2
length: 14
D: TRBD1
size: .

DNA: TGCAGTGCTATGCTGGGGTTTTCCATCGCAGATACGCAGTATTTT
CDR3: CSAMLGFSIADTQYF
J: TRBJ2-3
V: TRBV20-1
length: 15
D: .
size: .

DNA: TGTGCCAGCAGCGCCGGACAGGTCCATTACGAGCAGTACTTC
CDR3: CASSAGQVHYEQYF
J: TRBJ2-7
V: TRBV9
length: 14
D: TRBD1
size: .

DNA: TGCGCCAGCAGCTTGGAGGGACGAAGCAATCAGCCCCAGCATTTT
CDR3: CASSLEGRSNQPQHF
J: TRBJ1-5
V: TRBV5-1
length: 15
D: .
size: .

DNA: TGTGCCAGCCTCGACAGGGGATCTTGGACCGGGGAGCTGTTTTTT
CDR3: CASLDRGSWTGELFF
J: TRBJ2-2
V: TRBV10-3
length: 15
D: TRBD1
size: few

DNA: TGTGCCAGCAGCTGGCCGGTGATTCAGTACTTC
CDR3: CASSWPVIQYF
J: TRBJ2-4
V: TRBV5-8
length: 11
D: .
size: few

DNA: TGCGCCAGCAGACTGAACACCGGGGAGCTGTTTTTT
CDR3: CASRLNTGELFF
J: TRBJ2-2
V: TRBV5-1
length: 12
D: .
size: .

DNA: TGTGCCAGCAGCCGAACCGAACGGACAGGAGGCTCTCGATATGGCTACACCTTC
CDR3: CASSRTERTGGSRYGYTF
J: TRBJ1-2
V: TRBV3-1
length: 18
D: TRBD1
size: .

DNA: TGTGCCAGCAGCTTAGGAGGGGGTGGAGGATACGAGCAGTACTTC
CDR3: CASSLGGGGGYEQYF
J: TRBJ2-7
V: TRBV11-2
length: 15
D: .
size: few

DNA: TGTGCCAGCAGCTTAGGGGATTCAGATACGCAGTATTTT
CDR3: CASSLGDSDTQYF
J: TRBJ2-3
V: TRBV7-3
length: 13
D: .
size: many

DNA: TGCAGCGTGGTGGCGGGACAGAGCACCGGGGAGCTGTTTTTT
CDR3: CSVVAGQSTGELFF
J: TRBJ2-2
V: TRBV29-1
length: 14
D: .
size: many

DNA: TGTGCCAGCAGCTCAATTATCCCGGGGCCCGTCGATGAGCAGTTCTTC
CDR3: CASSSIIPGPVDEQFF
J: TRBJ2-1
V: TRBV6-5
length: 16
D: .
size: few